This TCR beta chain was found in a study of OX40 agonist ivuxolimab in advanced cancers. The table came from immunoSEQ multiplex PCR; TCRdb's copy has only in-frame clones and leaves some out. The sample shows about 74,000 clones, roughly 84% of them seen only once. V shed 5 bases and J shed 4 bases, with 27 bases lying between them. CDR1 is SGHTA and CDR2 is FQGNSA in the germline V gene. The CDR3 is 19 amino acids. The source material was CD4+ or CD8+ T cells sorted from blood, sampled in a trial of the OX40 agonist ivuxolimab. The source is an adult with an advanced solid tumor such as melanoma, head and neck, liver or kidney cancer. This sequence joins TRBV7-2 and TRBJ2-1, with D possibly being TRBD2 (6 bases). As DNA, the CDR3 is TGTGCCAGCAGCCCCACTCACCTCCAACTGACCCGGGGGTACAATGAGCAGTTCTTC. This codes for CASSPTHLQLTRGYNEQFF.